Shown below are 8 T cell receptor beta chains from a single sample sequenced in a study of T cell repertoires in cytomegalovirus infection (dated by TCRdb to the late 2010s). Sequencing used an Illumina HiSeq 1500. In TCRdb, the public reads were trimmed at Q25 with fastp and aligned with MiXCR, with productive beta chains retained. Entries are consolidated by CDR3 protein sequence, retaining the most common genes and DNA. The sample includes roughly 640,000 distinct CDR3 sequences, with more than 20% observed a single time. The ten largest clones take up around 7.6% of the sample. The sequenced sample consisted of CD8+ T cells from PBMCs. The receptors originated from a human donor in good health (CMV status not recorded). Some clones in this sample may be carry-over from other donors' samples.

This clonotype was recorded many times. This chain uses TRBV7-8 with TRBJ1-2; 8 positions agree with TRBD1. The CDR3 extends over 14 amino acids. J gave up 4 bases and V 1 base, and 2 bases lay outside the gene matches. The germline CDR1 and CDR2 sequences are SGHVS and FQNEAQ. The CDR3 is CASSLEQGAYGYTF. DNA of the CDR3: TGTGCCAGCAGCTTAGAGCAGGGGGCCTATGGCTACACCTTC.

The chain combines TRBV19 with TRBJ1-1; TRBD1 is a possible D gene (5 bases). This CDR3 region has 14 residues. The germline CDR1 and CDR2 sequences are LNHDA and SQIVND (reference sequence). Trimming removed 6 bases at V and 7 bases at J, with 18 bases between. The CDR3 DNA reads as TGTGCCAGTAGGACCTTCGACAGCGCCGATGAAGCTTTCTTT. Translation gives CASRTFDSADEAFF.

The rearrangement links TRBV10-3 to TRBJ1-6; D perhaps matches TRBD1 (5 bases). The V end lost 2 bases, the J end lost 9 bases, and 11 bases lay between the germline ends. The length of the CDR3 is 14 residues. Germline V gene data show CDR1 as ENHRY and CDR2 as SYGVKD. Here the CDR3 reads CAISEGGVISPLHF. In DNA form, the CDR3 reads TGTGCCATCAGTGAGGGAGGGGTGATTTCACCCCTCCACTTT.

As to this clonotype: Compared with germline, one end of the junction differs, possibly owing to a read error. J is TRBJ1-1 and V is TRBV5-1, with unresolved D. Germline-derived CDR1 and CDR2 are SGHRS and YFSETQ. The CDR3 runs to 16 residues. Written as DNA, the CDR3 is TGCGCCAGCGGCTTGGTCATGACAAGAGAGAACACTGAAGCTTTCTTT. Encoded protein: CASGLVMTRENTEAFF.

This clonotype has just a few counts. The rearrangement uses TRBV4-1 and TRBJ2-7, with 9 bases that match TRBD1. Germline CDR1 MGHRA, CDR2 YSYEKL. V lost 0 bases to trimming and J lost 4 bases; unmatched junction nucleotides: 10. The CDR3 is 17 amino acids. The CDR3 spells CASSQDKVLGQGYEQYF. The CDR3 DNA follows: TGCGCCAGCAGCCAAGATAAAGTTTTGGGACAGGGTTACGAGCAGTACTTC.

This clonotype was seen more than once but under ten times. The chain is built from TRBV6-6 and TRBJ2-3; TRBD1 aligns across 7 bases. Germline V gene data show CDR1 as MNHNY and CDR2 as SVGAGI (reference sequence). V lost 5 bases to trimming and J lost 2 bases; unmatched junction nucleotides: 13. The CDR3 spans 17 residues. The CDR3 here is CASSTAGGPSYTDTQYF. Written as DNA, the CDR3 is TGTGCCAGCAGTACGGCAGGGGGTCCCTCTTACACAGATACGCAGTATTTT.

This clonotype was observed a handful of times. The chain employs TRBV29-1 and TRBJ2-7, with 8 bases fitting TRBD2. The CDR3 runs 14 residues. V was pared by 7 bases and J by 0 bases, with 8 bases of the junction left unmatched. Germline values: CDR1 SQVTM, CDR2 ANQGSEA. The CDR3 here is CSAFGGESSYEQYF. Here the CDR3 DNA reads TGCAGCGCCTTCGGGGGGGAAAGCTCCTACGAGCAGTACTTC.

This clonotype was seen repeatedly, ten times or more. The chain links TRBV7-8 to TRBJ1-1; tentative D call: TRBD1 (5 bases). The V gene's germline CDR1 is SGHVS and CDR2 FQNEAQ. Trimming removed 4 bases from V and 0 bases from J, with 12 bases in between. The CDR3 consists of 15 residues. Written as DNA, the CDR3 is TGTGCCAGCAGCTCGGGACCCAATCTGAACACTGAAGCTTTCTTT. Translation: CASSSGPNLNTEAFF.